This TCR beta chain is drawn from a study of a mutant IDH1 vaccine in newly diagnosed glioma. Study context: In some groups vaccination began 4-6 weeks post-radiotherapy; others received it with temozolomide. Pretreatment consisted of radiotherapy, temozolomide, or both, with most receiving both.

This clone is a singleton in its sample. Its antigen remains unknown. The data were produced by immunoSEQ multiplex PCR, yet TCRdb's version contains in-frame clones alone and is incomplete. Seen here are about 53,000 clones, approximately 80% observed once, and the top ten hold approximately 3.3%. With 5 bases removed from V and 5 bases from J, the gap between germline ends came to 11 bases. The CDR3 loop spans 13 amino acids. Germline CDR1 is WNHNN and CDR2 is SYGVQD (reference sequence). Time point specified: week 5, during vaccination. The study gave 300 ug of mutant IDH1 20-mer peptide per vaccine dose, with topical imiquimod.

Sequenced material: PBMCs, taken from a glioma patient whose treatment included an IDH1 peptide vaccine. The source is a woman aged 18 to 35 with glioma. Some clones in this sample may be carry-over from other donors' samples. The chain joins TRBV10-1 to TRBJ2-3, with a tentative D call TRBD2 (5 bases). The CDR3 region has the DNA TGCGCCAGCAGTCGTCTAGCTGGAGATACGCAGTATTTT. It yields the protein CASSRLAGDTQYF.